This TCR beta chain emerged from a study of vaccination effects on CD4 cells after COVID-19 (dated by TCRdb to the early 2020s). About the study as a whole: Each participant received two doses of an mRNA SARS-CoV-2 vaccine, either BNT162b2 or mRNA-1273. The full study included over 8 COVID-19 convalescent patients and a few SARS-CoV-2-naive healthy vaccine recipients. In both COVID-19 convalescent patients and infection-naive vaccine recipients, the study compared SARS-CoV-2 spike-specific CD4+ TCR repertoires from before mRNA vaccination with those from after it. The Oncomine TCR Beta short-read assay on an Illumina iSeq 100 was used to sequence cultures from other donors in the study.

Library construction relied on the immunoSEQ multiplex PCR assay. DNA from the cultured and isolated CD4+ T cells underwent TCR beta CDR3 sequencing. For the original study's pipeline: The analysis removed non-productive TCR sequences, trimmed reads to the CDR3 region, and retained only CDR3s that were 7 or more amino acids long. The MANAFEST web app was used to pick out antigen-specific clonotypes by comparing their expansion in peptide wells with that in reference cultures. To count as positive, a clone had to show expansion at FDR<0.05 compared with the reference and with all other wells, an odds ratio above 5, and a frequency above 0.1% in two replicate wells. Cross-reactive clonotypes were defined as significantly expanded in SARS-CoV-2 spike wells and in at least one common cold coronavirus spike condition. Levenshtein distance calculated with the stringdist R package was used to assess CDR3 similarity, and unrooted trees were constructed with ape in R 3.6.1. As stored in TCRdb, this immuneACCESS dataset retains in-frame rearrangements with V and J assigned. A fraction of the clones does not appear; measured against another copy, unresolved V genes explain less than half of the discrepancy, and the remainder lacks a known reason. V, J and clone size were drawn from that table, and D and trimming were deduced from the DNA. The sample records 68,000 or so clones, 80% of which are singletons. More than 9% of the sample lies in the top ten.

A note on this clone: Its target antigen remains unknown. No per-base quality is available; no much larger clone lies one base away.

The V end loses 0 bases and the J end loses 7 bases, and a stretch of 4 bases separates them. Based on the germline V gene, the CDR1 and CDR2 sequences are MNHEY and SVGEGT. From the cysteine through the phenylalanine, the CDR3 covers 12 amino acids. Of all the DNA, just the CDR3 is kept, 36 bases in frame from base 1. Here is what the overall study found, with its caveats: At late post-vaccination timepoints, both infection-induced and vaccine-induced clones showed marked clonal contraction, consistent with waning T cell responses. The study was limited by a small number of convalescent patients, and early post-infection timepoints were lacking. In healthy vaccine recipients, vaccine-induced clones were almost all SARS-CoV-2 mono-reactive, with only 1 of 255 being cross-reactive with common cold coronaviruses.

In the ViraFEST assay, PBMC were stimulated with viral peptide pools, and TCR sequencing was then used to find antigen-specific CD4+ T cell clonotypes based on their expansion. After less than eleven days of culture, CD4+ T cells were isolated with the EasySep CD4+ T cell isolation kit. Negative nucleocapsid antibody results before and after vaccination confirmed that the healthy vaccine recipients had no prior SARS-CoV-2 infection. Each well held two million PBMC cultured in IMDM containing approximately 5% human AB serum, 8.5 to 10 IU/ml IL-2 and gentamicin, along with around 11 ug/ml peptides. Half of the culture medium was replaced with fresh IL-2-containing medium on days 3 and 7. Unless noted otherwise, every peptide stimulation condition was cultured in triplicate wells. Using Ficoll-Paque Plus gradient centrifugation, PBMC were separated from whole blood and then either used fresh or cryopreserved at -140C. The spike proteins of SARS-CoV-2 and of the common cold coronaviruses HCoV-NL63, HCoV-OC43 and HCoV-229E were spanned by overlapping peptide pools. The QIAamp micro DNA kit was used to extract genomic DNA from the cultured CD4+ T cells.

The receptor's source is a human donor who received a COVID-19 vaccine. Sample: CD4+ T cells from PBMCs cultured with SARS-CoV-2 spike peptides, taken before COVID-19 vaccination. Taken with the paper, the label for cell subset or site translates to: SARS-CoV-2 spike overlapping peptide pool stimulation. The chain was built from TRBV6-2 or TRBV6-3 and TRBJ1-5, with an unclear D gene assignment. The CDR3 in this case is CASSYSQQPQHF. The sequenced DNA: TGTGCCAGCAGTTACTCACAGCAGCCCCAGCATTTT.